This T cell receptor beta chain stems from a study of CXCR3-negative and CXCR3-positive naive CD8 T cells (dated by TCRdb to the late 2010s). Some background on the complete study: In total, roughly 140 million TRB reads were obtained, corresponding to roughly 1.5 +/- 0.3 million reads per library. The diversity and physicochemical repertoire analyses included eleven to twelve donors pooled from two independent experiments. TRBV-TRBJ cluster analysis included naive subsets from a handful of donors and memory cells from 3 donors. Study-wide conclusions, independent of this receptor: Repertoire diversity was comparably high in both naive subsets but much lower in memory CD8+ T cells. Freshly isolated PBMCs were used for most assays because CXCR3 expression partially decreased after cryopreservation. Within the same donor, TRBV-TRBJ usage looked similar between naive CXCR3-negative and CXCR3-positive cells, but memory cells had distinct patterns. TRB CDR3s from CXCR3-positive naive cells showed higher hydrophobicity (lower Kidera factor 4), lower energy, and higher strength and volume indices than CXCR3-negative naive cells. Because surface CD5, which is linked to self-reactivity in mice, was comparable between the naive subsets, TCR interaction strength was also inferred from TRB CDR3 physicochemical properties.

The germline V gene specifies SGHVS as CDR1 and FNYEAQ as CDR2. The CDR3 sequence holds 15 residues, the cysteine and phenylalanine included. The nucleotide record is missing. Each CD8+ T cell subset was flow-sorted in triplicate, and 300,000 to 350,000 cells per subset were placed directly into RLT lysis buffer. Naive CD8+ T cells were defined stringently as CD45RO-CCR7+CD27+CD95- to exclude memory contaminants. Standard density gradient centrifugation was used to isolate peripheral blood mononuclear cells from buffy coats. A FACSAria III was used to flow-sort naive CD8+ T cells into CXCR3-negative and CXCR3-positive populations. Total RNA was extracted from sorted cells using an RNeasy Mini Kit. The listed sequencing device is NextSeq 550. The Human TCR Profiling Kit (MiLaboratory) was used to make UMI-labeled 5' RACE TRB cDNA libraries. The full amount of extracted RNA was used for cDNA synthesis, and the full amount of resulting cDNA was used for PCR amplification. Libraries were prepared in parallel with an identical number of PCR cycles. On the study's bioinformatics: MIGEC and MiXCR extracted about 50,000 +/- 9,200 unique UMI-labeled TRB cDNA molecules per library, requiring at least two reads per UMI. On average, about 40,000 +/- 10,000 functional in-frame TRB CDR3 nucleotide clonotypes lacking stop codons were found per library. After each sample was downsampled to 5000 UMI-labeled TRB molecules, VDJtools was used to calculate diversity metrics such as normalized Shannon-Wiener and Chao1. VDJtools computed clonotype-size-weighted physicochemical properties of the central five CDR3 residues: interaction energy, strength, volume and Kidera factor 4. With the reads reprocessed by TCRdb, a single entry stands for each CDR3 protein sequence and no DNA is reported. The V and J calls shown here were made by TCRdb, not taken from the authors' results. This specimen's table enumerates 50,000 to 60,000 distinct CDR3 sequences. The ten largest clones add up to about 0.42% of the sample.

To note about this clonotype: Which antigen it targets is not known.

The source material was naive CXCR3- CD8+ T cells from blood. Explained via the paper, the cell subset or site label denotes: CD45RO-CCR7+CD27+CD95- naive CD8+ T cells lacking CXCR3 (TNR3-). This clonotype was obtained from a human donor in good health. Some clones in this sample may be carry-over from other donors' samples. This sequence uses TRBV7-6 and TRBJ2-3; absent DNA, TCRdb's TRBD1 call cannot be checked. The CDR3 in this case is CASSTWTGGTDTQYF. Beyond the CDR3, the reference TRBV7-6 and TRBJ2-3 genes provide the residues; the full variable domain reads: GAGVSQSPRYKVTKRGQDVALRCDPISGHVSLYWYRQALGQGPEFLTYFNYEAQQDKSGLPNDRFSAERPEGSISTLTIQRTEQRDSAMYRCASSTWTGGTDTQYFGPGTRLTVL.